A selection of T cell receptor beta chains follows, all from one sample in a study of blood T cell repertoires in COVID-19. Only in-frame clones appear in the TCRdb table, and some are missing; sequencing was by immunoSEQ multiplex PCR. The data show 300,000 to 350,000 clones, roughly 89% seen once. Source material: peripheral blood. The receptors originated from a woman aged 40 to 49 with COVID-19, enrolled during active disease. Both conserved end residues are part of each CDR3. The D gene is left open where the match is weak. Size is stated for part of the rows, as once, few or many counts, or as a class when the clone is expanded.

V gene: TRBV13
clone size: .
J gene: TRBJ2-7
D gene: TRBD2
CDR3 DNA: TGTGCCAGCAGTTTTAGCGGGAGCCCAGCCTACGAGCAGTACTTC
CDR3 protein: CASSFSGSPAYEQYF

V gene: TRBV5-6
clone size: .
J gene: TRBJ1-1
D gene: TRBD1
CDR3 DNA: TGTGCCAGCAGCACATGGGACAGGGGCACTGAAGCTTTCTTT
CDR3 protein: CASSTWDRGTEAFF

V gene: TRBV27
clone size: .
J gene: TRBJ1-2
D gene: .
CDR3 DNA: TGTGCCAGCAGTTTGGCAGGGTCAGGTGGCTACACCTTC
CDR3 protein: CASSLAGSGGYTF

V gene: TRBV7-2
clone size: .
J gene: TRBJ2-7
D gene: .
CDR3 DNA: TGTGCCAGCAGCTTAGCGGTACAGGCCTACGAGCAGTACTTC
CDR3 protein: CASSLAVQAYEQYF

V gene: TRBV15
clone size: once
J gene: TRBJ1-4
D gene: .
CDR3 DNA: TGTGCCACCAGCAGAGTAAAACAGGGTTCTGAAAAACTGTTTTTT
CDR3 protein: CATSRVKQGSEKLFF

V gene: TRBV7-2
clone size: .
J gene: TRBJ2-1
D gene: TRBD2
CDR3 DNA: TGTGCCAGCAGCCAAACATGGGCGGGAGCCTACAATGAGCAGTTCTTC
CDR3 protein: CASSQTWAGAYNEQFF

V gene: TRBV3-1/TRBV3-2
clone size: .
J gene: TRBJ2-2
D gene: .
CDR3 DNA: TGTGCCAGCAGCCAAGAATGGGGGGGCAGGCGGTCGGCCGGGGAGCTGTTTTTT
CDR3 protein: CASSQEWGGRRSAGELFF

V gene: TRBV10-3
clone size: .
J gene: TRBJ2-3
D gene: TRBD2
CDR3 DNA: TGTGCCATCACTGATCTAGCGGGAGGGCGGACAGATACGCAGTATTTT
CDR3 protein: CAITDLAGGRTDTQYF

V gene: TRBV9
clone size: .
J gene: TRBJ2-5
D gene: .
CDR3 DNA: TGTGCCAGCAGCGTAGCTCCCCAGTCAGAGACCCAGTACTTC
CDR3 protein: CASSVAPQSETQYF

V gene: TRBV7-2
clone size: .
J gene: TRBJ1-3
D gene: TRBD1
CDR3 DNA: TGTGCCAGCAGCTTAGGAAGTCAGGGGGCGGGTGGAAACACCATATATTTT
CDR3 protein: CASSLGSQGAGGNTIYF

V gene: TRBV9
clone size: .
J gene: TRBJ2-3
D gene: .
CDR3 DNA: TGTGCCAGCAGCGTAGATGGAGGAGTGCGGGGTACGCAGTATTTT
CDR3 protein: CASSVDGGVRGTQYF

V gene: TRBV4-3
clone size: .
J gene: TRBJ2-1
D gene: TRBD2
CDR3 DNA: TGCGCCAGCAGCCAAGATCGGGGACTAGGATCAGGTGAGCAGTTCTTC
CDR3 protein: CASSQDRGLGSGEQFF

V gene: TRBV19
clone size: .
J gene: TRBJ2-3
D gene: .
CDR3 DNA: TGTGCCAGTAACCCATCGGACGGAGGAGATACGCAGTATTTT
CDR3 protein: CASNPSDGGDTQYF

V gene: TRBV30
clone size: .
J gene: TRBJ1-5
D gene: .
CDR3 DNA: TGTGCCTGGAGTAAGGGCAGGGTTCGTCAGCCCCAGCATTTT
CDR3 protein: CAWSKGRVRQPQHF

V gene: TRBV11-1
clone size: .
J gene: TRBJ2-5
D gene: TRBD2
CDR3 DNA: TGTGCCAGCAGCTCGGGACTAGCGGCTAAACAAGAGACCCAGTACTTC
CDR3 protein: CASSSGLAAKQETQYF

V gene: TRBV6-5
clone size: .
J gene: TRBJ1-4
D gene: .
CDR3 DNA: TGTGCCAGCAGTTCCGGCGGGGAAAAACTGTTTTTT
CDR3 protein: CASSSGGEKLFF

V gene: TRBV27
clone size: .
J gene: TRBJ1-2
D gene: .
CDR3 DNA: TGTGCCAGCAGTTTATCGTATCCCCTCTTCCGTAACTATGGCTACACCTTC
CDR3 protein: CASSLSYPLFRNYGYTF

V gene: TRBV6-5
clone size: .
J gene: TRBJ2-1
D gene: .
CDR3 DNA: TGTGCCAGCAGTTTTCAGAACTCCTACAATGAGCAGTTCTTC
CDR3 protein: CASSFQNSYNEQFF

V gene: TRBV21-1
clone size: once
J gene: TRBJ1-5
D gene: .
CDR3 DNA: TGTGCCAGCAGCAACGGTGGACAGGCCGACAGCAATCAGCCCCAGCATTTT
CDR3 protein: CASSNGGQADSNQPQHF

V gene: TRBV5-4
clone size: .
J gene: TRBJ2-3
D gene: TRBD1
CDR3 DNA: TGTGCCAGCAGCTACCCGGGACAGTCAACAGATACGCAGTATTTT
CDR3 protein: CASSYPGQSTDTQYF

V gene: TRBV5-1
clone size: .
J gene: TRBJ2-2
D gene: TRBD2
CDR3 DNA: TGCGCCAGCAGCGTTGGACTAGCGGGGACCGGGGAGCTGTTTTTT
CDR3 protein: CASSVGLAGTGELFF

V gene: TRBV5-1
clone size: few
J gene: TRBJ1-1
D gene: TRBD1
CDR3 DNA: TGCGCCAGCAGCCTAGGGACAGGAGCTCGTAAGAACACTGAAGCTTTCTTT
CDR3 protein: CASSLGTGARKNTEAFF

V gene: TRBV5-6
clone size: .
J gene: TRBJ1-4
D gene: .
CDR3 DNA: TGTGCCAGCAGCAGGTCGGGGCTGGGGGGAAAACTGTTTTTT
CDR3 protein: CASSRSGLGGKLFF

V gene: TRBV28
clone size: .
J gene: TRBJ2-5
D gene: .
CDR3 DNA: TGTGCCAGCAACAGAATTGCGACGGGGGCCCAGTACTTC
CDR3 protein: CASNRIATGAQYF

V gene: TRBV15
clone size: .
J gene: TRBJ1-2
D gene: .
CDR3 DNA: TGTGCCACCAGCAGAGATCTTGATGGCTACACCTTC
CDR3 protein: CATSRDLDGYTF

V gene: TRBV6-5
clone size: .
J gene: TRBJ1-2
D gene: TRBD1
CDR3 DNA: TGTGCCAGCAGGGACAGGGGCTCCTATAACTATGGCTACACCTTC
CDR3 protein: CASRDRGSYNYGYTF

V gene: TRBV19
clone size: .
J gene: TRBJ2-4
D gene: TRBD1
CDR3 DNA: TGTGCCAGTAGTATAGCGGGGACAGTCCAAAACATTCAGTACTTC
CDR3 protein: CASSIAGTVQNIQYF

V gene: TRBV27
clone size: .
J gene: TRBJ2-1
D gene: .
CDR3 DNA: TGTGCCAGCAGTTTATCCCGGGGGAATGAGCAGTTCTTC
CDR3 protein: CASSLSRGNEQFF

V gene: TRBV9
clone size: .
J gene: TRBJ2-5
D gene: TRBD2
CDR3 DNA: TGTGCCAGCAGCGTAGCTACGACTAGCGGGGCCCAGTACTTC
CDR3 protein: CASSVATTSGAQYF

V gene: TRBV7-6
clone size: .
J gene: TRBJ2-1
D gene: TRBD2
CDR3 DNA: TGTGCCAGCAGCTTATCAGCTAGCGGGAGTGGGTCCTACAATGAGCAGTTCTTC
CDR3 protein: CASSLSASGSGSYNEQFF

V gene: TRBV5-6
clone size: .
J gene: TRBJ1-2
D gene: .
CDR3 DNA: TGTGCCAGCAGCTCTGGCCAGAACTATGGCTACACCTTC
CDR3 protein: CASSSGQNYGYTF

V gene: TRBV6-6
clone size: .
J gene: TRBJ2-3
D gene: TRBD1
CDR3 DNA: TGTGCCAGTCGCCGGGACAGGGTAACTAGCACAGATACGCAGTATTTT
CDR3 protein: CASRRDRVTSTDTQYF

V gene: TRBV4-1
clone size: .
J gene: TRBJ2-1
D gene: TRBD2
CDR3 DNA: TGCGCCAGCAGTCTCGGGACTACGCCAAATGAGCAGTTCTTC
CDR3 protein: CASSLGTTPNEQFF

V gene: TRBV19
clone size: .
J gene: TRBJ1-1
D gene: TRBD1
CDR3 DNA: TGTGCCAGTAGTTCCCGGACAGGGGGCGTCACTGAAGCTTTCTTT
CDR3 protein: CASSSRTGGVTEAFF

V gene: TRBV28
clone size: .
J gene: TRBJ1-5
D gene: TRBD1
CDR3 DNA: TGTGCCAGCAGTTTATCCATCGACAGGGGTTGGCAGCCCCAGCATTTT
CDR3 protein: CASSLSIDRGWQPQHF

V gene: TRBV4-2
clone size: .
J gene: TRBJ1-6
D gene: .
CDR3 DNA: TGTGCCAGCAGCCAAGATCAGGGGAATTCACCCCTCCACTTT
CDR3 protein: CASSQDQGNSPLHF

V gene: TRBV7-8
clone size: medium-sized
J gene: TRBJ2-1
D gene: .
CDR3 DNA: TGTGCCAGCAGCTCCCCCGAACAGCGGGCCTACAATGAGCAGTTCTTC
CDR3 protein: CASSSPEQRAYNEQFF

V gene: TRBV29-1
clone size: .
J gene: TRBJ1-1
D gene: TRBD1
CDR3 DNA: TGCAGCGTCCGACAGGGGGATGGCACTGAAGCTTTCTTT
CDR3 protein: CSVRQGDGTEAFF

V gene: TRBV5-6
clone size: .
J gene: TRBJ2-7
D gene: .
CDR3 DNA: TGTGCCACCTCGACGGGGAACGAGCAGTACTTC
CDR3 protein: CATSTGNEQYF

V gene: TRBV3-1/TRBV3-2
clone size: few
J gene: TRBJ1-5
D gene: .
CDR3 DNA: TGTGCCAGCAGCCCAGGAAATGGGAGACCCAATCAGCCCCAGCATTTT
CDR3 protein: CASSPGNGRPNQPQHF

V gene: TRBV30
clone size: once
J gene: TRBJ2-7
D gene: TRBD2
CDR3 DNA: TGTGCCTGGAGTGGGCGGGGGGGCGGTTACGAGCAGTACTTC
CDR3 protein: CAWSGRGGGYEQYF

V gene: TRBV5-1
clone size: .
J gene: TRBJ2-5
D gene: TRBD1
CDR3 DNA: TGCGCCAGCAGTCCTGGGACAGGATCAAAAGAGACCCAGTACTTC
CDR3 protein: CASSPGTGSKETQYF

V gene: TRBV4-1
clone size: .
J gene: TRBJ2-6
D gene: TRBD1
CDR3 DNA: TGCGCCAGCAGCCAAGTAGGGACAGGGGGTCCCCCTGGGGCCAACGTCCTGACTTTC
CDR3 protein: CASSQVGTGGPPGANVLTF

V gene: TRBV7-2
clone size: .
J gene: TRBJ2-1
D gene: .
CDR3 DNA: TGTGCCAGCAGCTTATCGCGCCAAACCTACAATGAGCAGTTCTTC
CDR3 protein: CASSLSRQTYNEQFF

V gene: TRBV5-4
clone size: .
J gene: TRBJ1-1
D gene: .
CDR3 DNA: TGTGCCAGCAGCTTGGAGTTAGCGGACACTGAAGCTTTCTTT
CDR3 protein: CASSLELADTEAFF

V gene: TRBV6-5
clone size: .
J gene: TRBJ2-6
D gene: .
CDR3 DNA: TGTGCCAGCAGTTCGGGTAGCTCTGGGGCCAACGTCCTGACTTTC
CDR3 protein: CASSSGSSGANVLTF